These T cell receptor beta chains were read from a single sample in a study of blood T cell repertoires in COVID-19. Generated by immunoSEQ multiplex PCR, the TCRdb table keeps only in-frame clones and is missing some. Here the sample spans approximately 170,000 clones, 88% being singletons. Material for sequencing was PBMCs or T cells enriched from blood (not recorded which). Receptor source: a woman aged 18-35 years who had recovered from COVID-19. CDR3s include the opening cysteine and the closing phenylalanine or tryptophan. A D gene is named only where the DNA matches it firmly. Clone size is stated in some rows and not others, as once, few, many or a class when expanded.

CDR3	DNA	size	D	V	J
CASSLLNPDTQYF	TGTGCCAGCAGCCTACTCAATCCAGATACGCAGTATTTT	-	-	TRBV5-6	TRBJ2-3
CASSQEYREGFWGYTF	TGCGCCAGCAGCCAAGAATACAGGGAGGGCTTTTGGGGCTACACCTTC	-	-	TRBV4-1	TRBJ1-2
CATSRGLVRNTEAFF	TGTGCCACCAGCAGAGGTTTAGTGCGGAACACTGAAGCTTTCTTT	-	-	TRBV15	TRBJ1-1
CASSFGQSSYEQYF	TGTGCCAGCAGTTTCGGACAGTCCTCCTACGAGCAGTACTTC	-	-	TRBV27	TRBJ2-7
CASSSQGGTEAFF	TGTGCCAGCAGCTCTCAGGGAGGCACTGAAGCTTTCTTT	-	-	TRBV11-2	TRBJ1-1
CASSDGVNYGYTF	TGTGCCAGCAGTGATGGAGTTAACTATGGCTACACCTTC	-	-	TRBV25-1	TRBJ1-2
CASSELAGLYEQYF	TGTGCCAGCAGCGAACTAGCGGGGCTATACGAGCAGTACTTC	few	-	TRBV21-1	TRBJ2-7
CATSSRRGAELTDTQYF	TGTGCCACCAGCAGCCGCCGCGGAGCGGAGCTCACAGATACGCAGTATTTT	-	-	TRBV15	TRBJ2-3
CATCPEGGMGQPQHF	TGTGCCACCTGCCCCGAGGGCGGGATGGGTCAGCCCCAGCATTTT	-	-	TRBV2	TRBJ1-5
CASSQGQSSYEQYF	TGTGCCAGCAGCCAGGGACAGAGCTCCTACGAGCAGTACTTC	-	TRBD1	TRBV11-2	TRBJ2-7
CASSPGQAFGGYTF	TGTGCCAGCAGCCCCGGACAGGCGTTCGGTGGCTACACCTTC	-	TRBD1	TRBV28	TRBJ1-2
CASSLSGGGYTF	TGTGCCAGCAGTTTATCGGGGGGTGGCTACACCTTC	-	-	TRBV28	TRBJ1-2
CASSLCLLEGRGVYNEQFF	TGTGCCAGCAGCTTATGTCTCTTAGAGGGCCGCGGGGTATACAATGAGCAGTTCTTC	-	-	TRBV7-6	TRBJ2-1
CASSADRGRAVTGELFF	TGTGCCAGCTCCGCCGACCGCGGGAGGGCCGTCACCGGGGAGCTGTTTTTT	-	TRBD2	TRBV18	TRBJ2-2
CASSGQENTEAFF	TGCGCCAGCAGCGGACAGGAGAACACTGAAGCTTTCTTT	-	TRBD1	TRBV5-1	TRBJ1-1
CASSQVSRELYNEQFF	TGCGCCAGCAGCCAAGTATCCCGGGAGCTTTACAATGAGCAGTTCTTC	-	-	TRBV4-1	TRBJ2-1
CATRSRAGYGYTF	TGTGCCACCAGATCGAGGGCCGGCTATGGCTACACCTTC	-	-	TRBV24-1	TRBJ1-2
CASSPRQSGQGNEKLFF	TGCGCCAGCAGCCCTCGTCAATCGGGACAGGGGAATGAAAAACTGTTTTTT	-	TRBD1	TRBV4-1	TRBJ1-4
CASSPPRLDRGLVPAYGYTF	TGCGCCAGCAGTCCCCCCCGCTTGGACAGGGGGCTGGTTCCGGCCTATGGCTACACCTTC	-	TRBD1	TRBV23-1	TRBJ1-2
CASSGSPTGELFF	TGTGCCAGCAGTGGGAGTCCCACCGGGGAGCTGTTTTTT	-	-	TRBV2	TRBJ2-2
CASSPPGAHYGYTF	TGTGCCAGCAGCCCCCCAGGGGCCCACTATGGCTACACCTTC	once	-	TRBV7-2	TRBJ1-2
CASSPAGDTQYF	TGTGCCAGCAGCCCGGCGGGGGATACGCAGTATTTT	-	-	TRBV7-9	TRBJ2-3
CASSPYQETQYF	TGTGCCAGCAGCCCGTACCAAGAGACCCAGTACTTC	-	-	TRBV7-6	TRBJ2-5
CASNSLGRRVNEQFF	TGCGCCAGCAACTCCTTGGGGAGGAGGGTCAATGAGCAGTTCTTC	-	-	TRBV10-2	TRBJ2-1
CASSLGTSGTYEQYF	TGTGCCAGCAGCTTAGGGACTAGCGGAACCTACGAGCAGTACTTC	-	TRBD2	TRBV11-1	TRBJ2-7
CAISESTGKEQYF	TGTGCCATCAGTGAGTCGACAGGGAAGGAGCAGTACTTC	-	TRBD1	TRBV10-3	TRBJ2-7
CASSLGDTDTQYF	TGCGCCAGCAGTCTAGGGGACACAGATACGCAGTATTTT	-	-	TRBV10-1	TRBJ2-3
CASSLGAGQETQYF	TGTGCCAGCAGCTTAGGGGCAGGGCAAGAGACCCAGTACTTC	-	-	TRBV7-6	TRBJ2-5
CASSLALGGPTDTQYF	TGCGCCAGCAGCTTGGCCTTGGGGGGGCCCACAGATACGCAGTATTTT	-	-	TRBV5-1	TRBJ2-3
CASSLGAGDNQPQHF	TGTGCCAGCAGTTTAGGCGCAGGGGACAATCAGCCCCAGCATTTT	-	-	TRBV27	TRBJ1-5
CASNPSGTDTQYF	TGTGCCAGCAACCCTAGCGGCACAGATACGCAGTATTTT	-	-	TRBV9	TRBJ2-3
CAWSSRKGDRYGYTF	TGTGCCTGGAGTTCGAGGAAGGGGGATCGCTATGGCTACACCTTC	-	-	TRBV30	TRBJ1-2
CASTPGTDNSPLHF	TGTGCCAGCACTCCAGGGACAGATAATTCACCCCTCCACTTT	-	TRBD1	TRBV3-1/TRBV3-2	TRBJ1-6
CASKQGNGELFF	TGTGCCAGCAAACAGGGGAACGGGGAGCTGTTTTTT	-	TRBD1	TRBV12-3/TRBV12-4	TRBJ2-2
CASSQQDRVYEQYF	TGCGCCAGCAGCCAGCAGGACAGGGTTTACGAGCAGTACTTC	-	TRBD1	TRBV5-1	TRBJ2-7
CASSETGTIGRNQPQHF	TGTGCCAGCAGTGAAACCGGGACAATAGGACGCAATCAGCCCCAGCATTTT	-	-	TRBV28	TRBJ1-5
CASRPTGFYGYTF	TGTGCCAGCAGGCCGACAGGGTTCTATGGCTACACCTTC	-	TRBD1	TRBV12-3/TRBV12-4	TRBJ1-2
CASHALATDKGHNEQFF	TGTGCCAGCCACGCCTTAGCGACGGATAAGGGCCACAATGAGCAGTTCTTC	-	-	TRBV5-6	TRBJ2-1
CASAHRATNYGYTF	TGTGCCAGCGCCCACAGGGCTACTAACTATGGCTACACCTTC	few	-	TRBV6-5	TRBJ1-2
CASKVTGSDQPQHF	TGTGCCAGTAAGGTCACGGGGAGCGATCAGCCCCAGCATTTT	-	-	TRBV19	TRBJ1-5
CASSFRQRGLYEQYF	TGTGCCAGCAGTTTCCGCCAGCGGGGGCTCTACGAGCAGTACTTC	-	TRBD2	TRBV28	TRBJ2-7
CASQGVLTEAFF	TGCGCCAGCCAAGGGGTTCTCACTGAAGCTTTCTTT	-	-	TRBV4-1	TRBJ1-1
CASSLSMNTEAFF	TGTGCCAGCAGCTTATCTATGAACACTGAAGCTTTCTTT	-	-	TRBV7-3	TRBJ1-1
CASSQLPAGRYNEQFF	TGTGCCAGCAGCCAATTACCAGCGGGAAGATACAATGAGCAGTTCTTC	-	TRBD2	TRBV4-2	TRBJ2-1
CASSLGAGTGEAFF	TGCGCCAGCAGCTTGGGGGCGGGTACGGGTGAAGCTTTCTTT	-	-	TRBV5-1	TRBJ1-1
CASSLTGTGYNEQFF	TGTGCCAGCAGCTTAACCGGGACAGGCTACAATGAGCAGTTCTTC	-	TRBD1	TRBV5-4	TRBJ2-1
CASSYGRRAFF	TGTGCCAGCAGTTACGGGAGGAGAGCTTTCTTT	-	-	TRBV6-5	TRBJ1-1
CASSLTQTNYGYTF	TGTGCCAGCAGCCTAACACAGACAAACTATGGCTACACCTTC	-	-	TRBV28	TRBJ1-2
CASSRGGTSGLLNEQFF	TGTGCCAGTAGTAGGGGGGGGACTAGCGGACTTCTCAATGAGCAGTTCTTC	-	TRBD2	TRBV19	TRBJ2-1